This TCR beta chain comes out of a study of OX40 agonist ivuxolimab in advanced cancers. Study at large: Mean age approximately 59 years, range roughly 20 to 85; around 80% male.

TCRdb keeps only in-frame clones here, not all; method: immunoSEQ multiplex PCR. This table holds about 67,000 clones, about 87% found once. This CDR3 has 16 amino acids. CDR1 SGDLS and CDR2 YYNGEE come from the germline V gene. After removal of 1 base from V and 3 bases from J, the junction contained 5 bases not matched to a gene. The receptor comes from an adult with an advanced solid tumor such as melanoma, head and neck, liver or kidney cancer. The chain links TRBV9 to TRBJ2-3; 10 bases align to TRBD2. Sample: CD4+ or CD8+ T cells sorted from blood, taken in a trial of the OX40 agonist ivuxolimab. CDR3 nucleotides: TGTGCCAGCAGCGTAAGGGCTAGCGGGAGAACAGATACGCAGTATTTT. Translation: CASSVRASGRTDTQYF.